The subject of this entry is one T cell receptor beta chain. As processed by the authors: Reference gene primers were amplified, and this amplification served to estimate nucleated cell counts. Some clones are missing from TCRdb's copy, which holds only in-frame ones; the method was immunoSEQ multiplex PCR. The V and J calls and clone size are taken from that table; D and trimming were inferred from the DNA. Of 210,000 or so clones in the sample, approximately 87% were seen once. The data stem from a study of blood T cell repertoires in COVID-19. This CDR3 contains 14 residues. Per germline, CDR1 SNHLY and CDR2 FYNNEI. Trimming removed 7 bases from V and 2 bases from J, with 9 bases in between.

The chain has TRBV2 and TRBJ2-6; D ambiguous. This TCR was sampled from a woman between 50 and 59 years old in a cohort exposed to, infected with or recovered from COVID-19 (not recorded which). Sequenced input: PBMCs or T cells enriched from blood (not recorded which). CDR3 residues: CASTLGPGANVLTF. DNA for the CDR3: TGTGCCAGCACCCTGGGCCCTGGGGCCAACGTCCTGACTTTC.